The 32 T cell receptor beta chains below come from one sample, sequenced in a study of shared clonotypes between healthy human individuals. Sequencing used immunoSEQ multiplex PCR; TCRdb keeps in-frame clones, though not all of them. The sample consists of under 2.5 million clones, roughly 90% of them appearing once. The sequenced sample was naive CD4+ T cells from PBMCs. The subset is: CD45RA+ positively selected. The origin of the receptors is a young man in good health. Some clones in this sample may be carry-over from other donors' samples.

The chain couples TRBV4-2 to TRBJ2-2; TRBD2 matches 7 bases. There are 16 residues in the CDR3. The germline CDR1 and CDR2 sequences are LGHNA and YNFKEQ. Trimming took 5 bases from V and 2 from J; bases not matched to a gene: 8. The CDR3 spells CASSERLATNTGELFF. In nucleotides, the CDR3 is TGTGCCAGCAGCGAAAGACTAGCTACAAACACCGGGGAGCTGTTTTTT.

The rearrangement links TRBV7-9 to TRBJ1-4; D is ambiguous. CDR3 length: 14 residues. Trimming removed 4 bases from V and 4 bases from J, with 10 bases in between. In germline, CDR1 is SEHNR, CDR2 FQNEAQ (reference sequence). CDR3 DNA sequence: TGTGCCAGCAGCTCCCTCCGGCTTAATGAAAAACTGTTTTTT. It is translated as CASSSLRLNEKLFF.

This chain connects TRBV6-1 to TRBJ2-2, with 9 bases lining up with TRBD2. The V gene end was trimmed by 4 bases and the J gene end by 4 bases; junction bases not matched to a gene: 4. This CDR3 spans 15 amino acids. CDR1 is MNHNS, CDR2 SASEGT, per germline. Here the CDR3 DNA reads TGTGCCAGCAGTGCGACTAGCGGAAGCACCGGGGAGCTGTTTTTT. It is translated as CASSATSGSTGELFF.

This sequence joins TRBV6-1 and TRBJ2-1; D remains ambiguous. The germline V gene has CDR1 MNHNS and CDR2 SASEGT. The ends were cut back, 6 bases at V and 2 bases at J, with 11 bases in the middle. This CDR3 comprises 14 residues. This CDR3 is CASSEYRAYNEQFF. The CDR3 DNA is TGTGCCAGCAGCGAATACCGAGCCTACAATGAGCAGTTCTTC.

The chain joins TRBV5-1 to TRBJ2-2; D unresolved. This CDR3 is 17 amino acids long. Germline-derived CDR1 and CDR2 are SGHRS and YFSETQ. V was trimmed by 1 base and J by 5 bases, leaving 18 bases between them. CDR3 amino acids: CASSLSSQDLMTGELFF. In nucleotides, the CDR3 is TGCGCCAGCAGCTTGTCAAGCCAGGACCTCATGACCGGGGAGCTGTTTTTT.

The chain uses TRBV7-2 and TRBJ2-7; a weak D match, TRBD2 (5 bases). Looked up from germline, CDR1 is SGHTA and CDR2 is FQGNSA. Trimming shortened V by 2 bases and J by 6 bases, and 8 bases separated the two germline ends. CDR3 length: 12 residues. CDR3 DNA sequence: TGTGCCAGCAGCTTATTACGGGGCGAGCAGTACTTC. Protein: CASSLLRGEQYF.

V usage is TRBV7-6 and J usage is TRBJ2-5, with D hard to call. Germline assignment: CDR1 SGHVS and CDR2 FNYEAQ. The CDR3 extends over 12 amino acids. V was cut by 5 bases and J by 3 bases, with 7 bases left in between. CDR3 bases: TGTGCCAGCAGCCCCCACAAAGAGACCCAGTACTTC. Translation: CASSPHKETQYF. Based on the CDR3 plus reference TRBV7-6 and TRBJ2-5, the full variable domain is GAGVSQSPRYKVTKRGQDVALRCDPISGHVSLYWYRQALGQGPEFLTYFNYEAQQDKSGLPNDRFSAERPEGSISTLTIQRTEQRDSAMYRCASSPHKETQYFGPGTRLLVL.

The rearrangement uses TRBV29-1 and TRBJ2-1; 12 positions agree with TRBD2. The CDR3 has 14 amino acids. CDR1 SQVTM and CDR2 ANQGSEA come from the germline V gene. Trimming removed 5 bases from V and 7 bases from J; junction bases left unmatched: 6. CDR3 bases: TGCAGCGTTAACCCGGGACTAGCGGGTAATGAGCAGTTCTTC. It yields the protein CSVNPGLAGNEQFF.

This chain joins TRBV5-1 and TRBJ1-3; D ambiguous. The germline CDR1 and CDR2 sequences are SGHRS and YFSETQ. This CDR3 has 14 residues. V lost 0 bases to trimming and J lost 4 bases, with 8 bases between them. The CDR3 protein is CASSLGGEGNTIYF. DNA of the CDR3: TGCGCCAGCAGCTTGGGGGGTGAGGGAAACACCATATATTTT.

In this sample, this clone turned up once. This sample includes further DNA sequences coding for the same CDR3. The V call is TRBV5-1, the J call TRBJ2-3, with D unclear. CDR1 is SGHRS, CDR2 YFSETQ, per germline. The germline V and J ends were trimmed by 0 bases and 0 bases, with 8 bases remaining between them. The CDR3 consists of 15 residues. In nucleotides, the CDR3 is TGCGCCAGCAGCTTGGGACGGCCGAGCACAGATACGCAGTATTTT. Amino acids: CASSLGRPSTDTQYF.

This clone was detected only once. The rearrangement joins TRBV28 to TRBJ2-3; D uncertain. This CDR3 has 16 amino acids. Trimming stripped 7 bases from V and 2 bases from J, with 19 bases between. CDR1 and CDR2 from the germline V gene are MDHEN and SYDVKM. The CDR3 DNA is TGTGCCAGCACCCTCACGGGCAGTCTTGCCACAGATACGCAGTATTTT. Translation gives CASTLTGSLATDTQYF.

The gene calls are TRBV28 and TRBJ2-7; 11 bases are shared with TRBD2. The CDR3 totals 15 residues. The J segment lost 7 bases and the V segment lost 5 bases, leaving 10 bases of the junction unmatched. Germline lookup yields CDR1 MDHEN and CDR2 SYDVKM. CDR3: CASSPTSGRIQEQYF. The CDR3 DNA reads TGTGCCAGCAGTCCAACTAGCGGGAGAATACAGGAGCAGTACTTC.

As DNA, the CDR3 is TGTGCCAGCAGTGAGTCTTGGTTGGGGGAAAAACTGTTTTTT. It specifies CASSESWLGEKLFF. The chain combines TRBV25-1 with TRBJ1-4; the D is unclear. The length of the CDR3 is 14 residues. The V and J ends lost 3 bases and 8 bases respectively, with 13 bases between them. The germline CDR1 and CDR2 sequences are MGHDK and SYGVNS. Together with reference TRBV25-1 and TRBJ1-4, the CDR3 gives the full variable domain: EADIYQTPRYLVIGTGKKITLECSQTMGHDKMYWYQQDPGMELHLIHYSYGVNSTEKGDLSSESTVSRIRTEHFPLTLESARPSHTSQYLCASSESWLGEKLFFGSGTQLSVL.

The rearrangement joins TRBV7-8 to TRBJ2-7, with 8 bases aligning to TRBD2. Germline lookup yields CDR1 SGHVS and CDR2 FQNEAQ. Trimming removed 5 bases from V and 3 bases from J; junction bases left unmatched: 6. CDR3 length: 14 amino acids. The CDR3 loop reads CASSPREGRYEQYF. CDR3 DNA sequence: TGTGCCAGCAGCCCCCGGGAGGGCCGCTACGAGCAGTACTTC. Variable domain in full (rest from reference TRBV7-8 and TRBJ2-7): GAGVSQSPRYKVAKRGQDVALRCDPISGHVSLFWYQQALGQGPEFLTYFQNEAQLDKSGLPSDRFFAERPEGSVSTLKIQRTQQEDSAVYLCASSPREGRYEQYFGPGTRLTVT.

This rearrangement joins TRBV28 to TRBJ1-2; D is unclear. CDR3 length: 14 residues. Per germline, CDR1 MDHEN and CDR2 SYDVKM. The germline V and J ends were trimmed by 2 bases and 4 bases, with 11 bases remaining between them. CDR3 loop: CASSLAYTGYGYTF. The CDR3 DNA reads as TGTGCCAGCAGTTTAGCGTATACGGGCTATGGCTACACCTTC.

This chain links TRBV5-4 with TRBJ2-2, with D possibly being TRBD1 (5 bases). The CDR3 has 14 amino acids. Deletions cut 3 bases from V and 8 bases from J, with 14 bases between. From germline, CDR1 is SGHNT and CDR2 YYREEE (reference sequence). Here the CDR3 DNA reads TGTGCCAGCAGCTCAGGGCCACTCCCTGGGGAGCTGTTTTTT. Protein: CASSSGPLPGELFF.

The rearrangement links TRBV9 to TRBJ2-3; 7 bases agree with TRBD2. The CDR3 sequence is 16 residues long. Looked up from germline, CDR1 is SGDLS and CDR2 is YYNGEE. Losses at the gene ends were 4 bases for V and 1 base for J; bases not matched to a gene: 9. The CDR3 nucleotides read TGTGCCAGCAGCCCGATCGGTGCGGGGGGCACAGATACGCAGTATTTT. Amino acids: CASSPIGAGGTDTQYF.

The rearrangement joins TRBV5-4 to TRBJ2-3, with a tentative D call TRBD2 (5 bases). The CDR3 totals 16 residues. Germline CDR1 SGHNT, CDR2 YYREEE (reference sequence). The V gene lost 1 base and the J gene lost 0 bases, with 12 bases spanning the gap. The CDR3 here is CASSLSSRTSTDTQYF. CDR3 nucleotide sequence: TGTGCCAGCAGCTTGAGCTCGCGGACTAGCACAGATACGCAGTATTTT.

This sequence joins TRBV2 and TRBJ2-1; D gene ambiguous. The CDR3 totals 12 residues. V was clipped by 7 bases and J by 7 bases, with 11 bases between them. Germline CDR1 and CDR2: SNHLY and FYNNEI. CDR3 in DNA: TGTGCCAGCATTCTGCGTCGGAATGAGCAGTTCTTC. Amino acids: CASILRRNEQFF.

This clone has just one count. The CDR3 loop is CASSQDPVNGGNTIYF. The CDR3 DNA reads as TGTGCCAGCAGCCAAGATCCCGTGAATGGCGGAAACACCATATATTTT. The chain carries TRBV4-2 and TRBJ1-3; D not certain. CDR3 length: 16 residues. Trimming took off 0 bases at V and 4 bases at J, with 13 bases between the two ends. Germline assignment: CDR1 LGHNA and CDR2 YNFKEQ.

About this clone: Other nucleotide sequences in the sample specify the same CDR3. The chain has TRBV28 and TRBJ2-7; 8 bases map to TRBD1. The CDR3 is made up of 14 amino acids. Germline trimming cut 6 bases from V and 2 bases from J; bases unmatched to any gene: 6. CDR1 MDHEN and CDR2 SYDVKM come from the germline V gene. The CDR3 spells CASSPRTGTYEQYF. The DNA for the CDR3 is TGTGCCAGCAGCCCTAGGACAGGGACCTACGAGCAGTACTTC.

The rearrangement joins TRBV15 to TRBJ2-2, with 9 bases matching TRBD2. The length of the CDR3 is 18 residues. CDR1 and CDR2 from the germline V gene are LNHNV and YYDKDF (reference sequence). V gave up 0 bases and J gave up 3 bases; unmatched junction bases: 8. CDR3 DNA sequence: TGTGCCACCAGCAGAGACATTGCGGGAGGGCCGGACACCGGGGAGCTGTTTTTT. Translating it yields CATSRDIAGGPDTGELFF.

The chain carries TRBV25-1 and TRBJ2-2; D ambiguous. V was shortened by 3 bases and J by 5 bases, with 13 bases between the two germline ends. The CDR3 length is 15 residues. Germline-derived CDR1 and CDR2 are MGHDK and SYGVNS. The CDR3 spells CASSDGGMGTGELFF. For the CDR3, the DNA is TGTGCCAGCAGTGATGGTGGGATGGGGACCGGGGAGCTGTTTTTT.

The CDR3 loop reads CASSKGAPGTAGLSEQYF. The CDR3 DNA is TGTGCCAGCAGCAAAGGGGCCCCCGGGACGGCGGGGTTAAGCGAGCAGTACTTC. The chain uses TRBV21-1 and TRBJ2-7; the tabulated D call, TRBD2, remains unverified against the DNA. TRBV21-1 is an annotated pseudogene. The CDR3 length is 18 residues.

This chain uses TRBV7-2 with TRBJ2-7; D is unresolved. CDR1 SGHTA and CDR2 FQGNSA come from the germline V gene. The CDR3 covers 13 residues. V dropped 4 bases and J dropped 4 bases, with 11 bases sitting between them. CDR3 DNA: TGTGCCAGCAGCTCCGGGCCCTATTACGAGCAGTACTTC. It yields the protein CASSSGPYYEQYF. Full variable domain (rest looked up from reference TRBV7-2 and TRBJ2-7): GAGVSQSPSNKVTEKGKDVELRCDPISGHTALYWYRQSLGQGLEFLIYFQGNSAPDKSGLPSDRFSAERTGGSVSTLTIQRTQQEDSAVYLCASSSGPYYEQYFGPGTRLTVT.

The chain carries TRBV28 and TRBJ2-1; 13 bases align to TRBD2. The CDR3 covers 18 residues. From germline, CDR1 is MDHEN and CDR2 SYDVKM. V trimming: 3 bases; J trimming: 7 bases; junction bases outside the gene matches: 12. The CDR3 DNA reads TGTGCCAGCAGTTTCCCCCGCAGCAAGACTAGCGGGAGGAATGAGCAGTTCTTC. Residues: CASSFPRSKTSGRNEQFF.

This chain uses TRBV7-8 with TRBJ2-1; tentative D call: TRBD2 (6 bases). Trimming stripped 1 base from V and 14 bases from J, with 15 bases between. The V gene's germline CDR1 is SGHVS and CDR2 FQNEAQ. CDR3 length equals 13 residues. The CDR3 DNA is TGTGCCAGCAGCTTAGATCGGGGGAGTGGGGAGTTCTTC. It codes for CASSLDRGSGEFF.

The V call is TRBV6-6, the J call TRBJ1-4; D gene unclear. Germline V gene lookup returns CDR1 MNHNY and CDR2 SVGAGI (reference sequence). The CDR3 length is 15 residues. V was clipped by 4 bases and J by 0 bases, with 9 bases between them. In DNA, the CDR3 is TGTGCCAGCAGTTCGCTGACACCAACTAATGAAAAACTGTTTTTT. Its protein product is CASSSLTPTNEKLFF.

The V and J genes are TRBV5-6 and TRBJ2-2; 11 bases line up with TRBD2. Germline CDR1 SGHDT, CDR2 YYEEEE. With 5 bases clipped from V and 3 bases from J, the junction kept 9 bases outside the gene matches. This CDR3 region has 17 residues. The CDR3 sequence: CASRTTGLADYTGELFF. The DNA for the CDR3 is TGTGCCAGCAGAACAACGGGACTAGCGGACTACACCGGGGAGCTGTTTTTT.

As DNA, the CDR3 is TGTGCCAGCAGTCGTGAAGGGGGCTACGAGCAGTACTTC. It is translated as CASSREGGYEQYF. This chain connects TRBV6-1 to TRBJ2-7; D may be TRBD1 (6 bases). The germline gives CDR1 MNHNS, CDR2 SASEGT. The CDR3 length is 13 residues. V lost 5 bases, J lost 3 bases, and 11 bases lay in between.

This clone was detected once. Other nucleotide sequences from this sample produce the same CDR3. The V and J genes are TRBV5-1 and TRBJ1-5, with D possibly matching TRBD1 (6 bases). Germline V gives CDR1 SGHRS, CDR2 YFSETQ. V dropped 0 bases and J dropped 7 bases, with 11 bases sitting between them. The CDR3 runs to 14 residues. In DNA form, the CDR3 reads TGCGCCAGCAGCTTGGACGGGGGCGGGCAGCCCCAGCATTTT. Its protein product is CASSLDGGGQPQHF.

This rearrangement joins TRBV5-1 to TRBJ2-3; 11 bases line up with TRBD2. Trimming cost V 6 bases and J 4 bases; bases outside gene matches: 7. The germline V gene has CDR1 SGHRS and CDR2 YFSETQ. This CDR3 comprises 15 residues. DNA of the CDR3: TGCGCCAGCACCCCGCTAGCGGGAGGCCCAGATACGCAGTATTTT. Protein product: CASTPLAGGPDTQYF.